Detailed here is one TCR beta chain. The data are from a study of T cell changes during pregnancy in multiple sclerosis. V lost 5 bases and J lost 12, with 14 bases in between. Germline V gene data show CDR1 as SGHAT and CDR2 as FQNNGV. This CDR3 has 11 residues. The method was immunoSEQ multiplex PCR; TCRdb's version includes in-frame clones alone and lacks a portion of them. Found here are some 70,000 clones, roughly 92% of them singletons; the top ten hold about 4%. The source was peripheral blood, collected after pregnancy. V and J are TRBV11-2 and TRBJ2-7, with D tentatively TRBD2 (6 bases). The TCR sequence derives from a female donor in good health, enrolled as a control in a pregnancy study. The chain's CDR3 is CASSPGSAPYF. The CDR3 bases are TGTGCCAGCAGCCCCGGGAGCGCGCCGTACTTC.